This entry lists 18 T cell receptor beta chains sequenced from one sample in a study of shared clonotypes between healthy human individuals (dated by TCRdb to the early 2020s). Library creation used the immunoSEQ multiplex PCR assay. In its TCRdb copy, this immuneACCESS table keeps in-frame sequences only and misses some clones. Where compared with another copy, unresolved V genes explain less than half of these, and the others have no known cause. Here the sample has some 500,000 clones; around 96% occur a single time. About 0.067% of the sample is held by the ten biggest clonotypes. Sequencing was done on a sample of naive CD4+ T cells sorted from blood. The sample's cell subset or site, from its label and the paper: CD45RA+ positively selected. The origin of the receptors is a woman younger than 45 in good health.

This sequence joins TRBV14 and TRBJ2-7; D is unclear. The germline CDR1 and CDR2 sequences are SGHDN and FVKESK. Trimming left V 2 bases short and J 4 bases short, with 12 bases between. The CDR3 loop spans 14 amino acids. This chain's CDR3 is CASSQTSALYEQYF. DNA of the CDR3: TGTGCCAGCAGCCAAACATCGGCCCTATACGAGCAGTACTTC.

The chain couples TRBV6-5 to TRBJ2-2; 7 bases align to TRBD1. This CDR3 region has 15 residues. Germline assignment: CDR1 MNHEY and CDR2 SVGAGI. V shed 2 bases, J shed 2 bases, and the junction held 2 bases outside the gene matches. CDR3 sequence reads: CASSYDRANTGELFF. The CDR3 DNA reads TGTGCCAGCAGTTACGACAGGGCTAACACCGGGGAGCTGTTTTTT.

The CDR3 loop reads CASSAHRTMNTEAFF. The CDR3 bases are TGTGCCAGCAGTGCCCACAGGACTATGAACACTGAAGCTTTCTTT. The chain uses TRBV27 and TRBJ1-1; a weak D match, TRBD1 (5 bases). The V and J ends lost 5 bases and 0 bases respectively, with 13 bases between them. Germline CDR1 MNHEY, CDR2 SMNVEV (reference sequence). The CDR3 has 15 residues.

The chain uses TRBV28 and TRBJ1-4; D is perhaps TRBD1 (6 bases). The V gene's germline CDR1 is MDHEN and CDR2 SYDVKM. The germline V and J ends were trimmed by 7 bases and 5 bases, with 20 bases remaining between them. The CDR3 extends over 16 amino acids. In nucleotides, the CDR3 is TGTGCCAGCACCTACCTTGGGAGGGGGGCAAATGAAAAACTGTTTTTT. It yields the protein CASTYLGRGANEKLFF.

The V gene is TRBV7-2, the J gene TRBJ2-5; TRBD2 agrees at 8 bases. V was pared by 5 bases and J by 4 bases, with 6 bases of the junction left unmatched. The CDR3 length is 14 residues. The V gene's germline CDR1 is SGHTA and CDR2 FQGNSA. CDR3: CASSLRTSRETQYF. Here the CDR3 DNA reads TGTGCCAGCAGCCTCCGGACTAGCCGAGAGACCCAGTACTTC.

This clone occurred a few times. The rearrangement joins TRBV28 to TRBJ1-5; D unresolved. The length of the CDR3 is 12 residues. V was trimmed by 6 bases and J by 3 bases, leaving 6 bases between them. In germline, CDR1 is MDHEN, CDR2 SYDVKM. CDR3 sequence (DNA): TGTGCCAGCAGGACCAACAATCAGCCCCAGCATTTT. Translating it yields CASRTNNQPQHF.

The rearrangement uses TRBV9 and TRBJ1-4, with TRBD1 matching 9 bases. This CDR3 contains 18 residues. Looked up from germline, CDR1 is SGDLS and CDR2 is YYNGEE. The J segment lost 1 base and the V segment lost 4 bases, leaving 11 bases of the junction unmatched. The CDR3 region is CASSNRNRGPETNEKLFF. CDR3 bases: TGTGCCAGCAGCAACCGCAACAGGGGGCCAGAAACTAATGAAAAACTGTTTTTT. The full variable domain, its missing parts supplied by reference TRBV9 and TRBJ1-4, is DSGVTQTPKHLITATGQRVTLRCSPRSGDLSVYWYQQSLDQGLQFLIQYYNGEERAKGNILERFSAQQFPDLHSELNLSSLELGDSALYFCASSNRNRGPETNEKLFFGSGTQLSVL.

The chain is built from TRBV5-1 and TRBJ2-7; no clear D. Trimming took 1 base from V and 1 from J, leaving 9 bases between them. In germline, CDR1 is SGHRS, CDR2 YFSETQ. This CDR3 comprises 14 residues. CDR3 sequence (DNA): TGCGCCAGCAGCTTGTCGGTGGCGTCCTACGAGCAGTACTTC. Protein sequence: CASSLSVASYEQYF.

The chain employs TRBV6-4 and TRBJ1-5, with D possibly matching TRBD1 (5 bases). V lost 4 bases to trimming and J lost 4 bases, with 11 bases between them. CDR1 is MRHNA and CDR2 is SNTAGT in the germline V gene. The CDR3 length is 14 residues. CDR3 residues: CASSGGPGNQPQHF. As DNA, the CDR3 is TGTGCCAGCAGTGGGGGACCGGGAAATCAGCCCCAGCATTTT.

The CDR3: CASSAGASGRKDEQFF. In nucleotides, the CDR3 is TGCGCCAGCAGCGCCGGCGCGAGCGGGAGAAAGGATGAGCAGTTCTTC. The rearrangement joins TRBV5-1 to TRBJ2-1; TRBD2 matches at 8 bases. Germline V gene sequence: CDR1 SGHRS, CDR2 YFSETQ. CDR3 length equals 16 residues. The trim removed 4 bases at V and 8 bases at J, leaving 14 bases unmatched. The full variable domain, completed using reference TRBV5-1 and TRBJ2-1, is KAGVTQTPRYLIKTRGQQVTLSCSPISGHRSVSWYQQTPGQGLQFLFEYFSETQRNKGNFPGRFSGRQFSNSRSEMNVSTLELGDSALYLCASSAGASGRKDEQFFGPGTRLTVL.

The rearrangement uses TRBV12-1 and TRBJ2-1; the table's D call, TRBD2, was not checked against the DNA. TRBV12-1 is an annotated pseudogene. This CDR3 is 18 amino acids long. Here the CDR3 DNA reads TGTGCCAGCAGCATTGGGCGGGGACTAGCGGGGCACTACAATGAGCAGTTCTTC. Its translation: CASSIGRGLAGHYNEQFF.

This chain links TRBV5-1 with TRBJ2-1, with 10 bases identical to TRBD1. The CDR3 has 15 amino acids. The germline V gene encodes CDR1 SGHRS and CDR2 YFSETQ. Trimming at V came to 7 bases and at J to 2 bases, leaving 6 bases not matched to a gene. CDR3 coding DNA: TGCGCCAGCCTACCGGGACAGGGGACCTACAATGAGCAGTTCTTC. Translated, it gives CASLPGQGTYNEQFF.

CDR3 nucleotide sequence: TGTGCCAGCAGTGAATGGGGGGCTTTCAATGAGCAGTTCTTC. Amino acid sequence: CASSEWGAFNEQFF. V is TRBV6-1 and J is TRBJ2-1, with D possibly called TRBD1 or TRBD2 (6 bases each). CDR1 MNHNS and CDR2 SASEGT come from the germline V gene. V lost 2 bases to trimming and J lost 6 bases, with 11 bases between them. The CDR3 has 14 residues.

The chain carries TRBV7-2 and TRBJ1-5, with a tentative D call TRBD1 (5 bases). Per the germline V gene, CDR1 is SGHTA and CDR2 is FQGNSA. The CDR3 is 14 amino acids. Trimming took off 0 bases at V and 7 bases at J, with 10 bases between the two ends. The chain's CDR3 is CASSLAPRDQPQHF. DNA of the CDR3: TGTGCCAGCAGCTTAGCGCCCAGGGACCAGCCCCAGCATTTT.

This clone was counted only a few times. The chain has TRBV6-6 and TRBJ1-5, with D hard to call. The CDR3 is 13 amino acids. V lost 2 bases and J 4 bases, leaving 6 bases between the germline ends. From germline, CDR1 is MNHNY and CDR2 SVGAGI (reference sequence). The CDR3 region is CASSYDGNQPQHF. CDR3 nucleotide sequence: TGTGCCAGCAGTTACGACGGAAATCAGCCCCAGCATTTT.

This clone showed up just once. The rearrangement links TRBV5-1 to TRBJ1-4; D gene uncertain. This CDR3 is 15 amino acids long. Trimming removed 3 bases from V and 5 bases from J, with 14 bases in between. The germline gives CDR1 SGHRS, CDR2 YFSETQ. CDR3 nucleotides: TGCGCCAGCAGCTCCAAAGGGTCGCGGAATGAAAAACTGTTTTTT. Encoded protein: CASSSKGSRNEKLFF.

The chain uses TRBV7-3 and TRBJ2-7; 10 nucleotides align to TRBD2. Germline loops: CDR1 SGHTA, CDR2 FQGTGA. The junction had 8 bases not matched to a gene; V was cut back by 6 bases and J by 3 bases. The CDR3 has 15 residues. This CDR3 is CASRASGREVYEQYF. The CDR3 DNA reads TGTGCCAGCAGGGCTAGCGGGAGAGAAGTCTACGAGCAGTACTTC.

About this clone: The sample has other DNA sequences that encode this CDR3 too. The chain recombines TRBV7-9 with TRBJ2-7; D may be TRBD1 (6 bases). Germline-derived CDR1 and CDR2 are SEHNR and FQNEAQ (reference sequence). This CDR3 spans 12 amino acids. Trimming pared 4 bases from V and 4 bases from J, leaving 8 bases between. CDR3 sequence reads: CASSSQGYEQYF. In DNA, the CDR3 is TGTGCCAGCAGCTCACAGGGTTACGAGCAGTACTTC.